This TCR beta chain appears in the sequencing data of a study of blood T cells in healthy people across ages. Findings and caveats of the study: Long-lived and aged donors differed, with more naive CD4+ cells and higher diversity in the long-lived.

Next came a second PCR, run for about 7 to 12 cycles, which used a sample-barcoded 5' primer along with a J-beta primer mix. TCRdb ran MiXCR on the 5' RACE reads and lists one entry per CDR3 protein. This sample has 600,000 to 1,000,000 distinct CDR3 sequences, with 20% to 25% found just once. Remarks on this clonotype: Its matching antigen is unknown.

Losses at the gene ends were 3 bases for V and 4 bases for J; bases not matched to a gene: 14. The CDR3 contains 18 residues. Germline assignment: CDR1 SGDLS and CDR2 YYNGEE. In addition, the sample was reused for a study of T cells of mothers and their children. From that paper: The people who donated were a few healthy Caucasian mothers and their six children. Reads obtained per mother exceeded 10 million TCR beta CDR3 reads, with 3 million to 3.5 million obtained per child.

Sequencing was done on a sample of blood. This chain connects TRBV9 to TRBJ2-3, with 10 bases matching TRBD2. The sequence derives from a boy under 18 in good health. DNA for the CDR3: TGTGCCAGCAGCGGCATTTTAGGGCTAGCGGGAGAGGCAGATACGCAGTATTTT. This sequence encodes CASSGILGLAGEADTQYF.